Sequencing of this TCR beta chain was carried out in a study of response to subunit inactivated influenza vaccine. The CDR3 is 16 amino acids. V trimming: 6 bases; J trimming: 3 bases; junction bases outside the gene matches: 9. This clonotype was seen a handful of times. As yet, its antigen is unknown. A single record per CDR3 protein comes from TCRdb applying MiXCR to the RT-PCR reads. The sample carries about 800,000 distinct CDR3 sequences, around 21% recorded once. General study results and limits: The study's authors posited that every seasonal influenza vaccination enlists few new T cells.

The sequence came from a man between 50 and 59 years old who received an inactivated influenza vaccine. Material: PBMCs from blood, obtained more than 4 days after vaccination. This chain connects TRBV12-3 or TRBV12-4 to TRBJ2-3, with 10 bases that match TRBD2. The CDR3 region has the DNA TGTGCCAGCAGCCGCTCAAGCGGGGGGGCGACAGATACGCAGTATTTT. Its translation: CASSRSSGGATDTQYF.